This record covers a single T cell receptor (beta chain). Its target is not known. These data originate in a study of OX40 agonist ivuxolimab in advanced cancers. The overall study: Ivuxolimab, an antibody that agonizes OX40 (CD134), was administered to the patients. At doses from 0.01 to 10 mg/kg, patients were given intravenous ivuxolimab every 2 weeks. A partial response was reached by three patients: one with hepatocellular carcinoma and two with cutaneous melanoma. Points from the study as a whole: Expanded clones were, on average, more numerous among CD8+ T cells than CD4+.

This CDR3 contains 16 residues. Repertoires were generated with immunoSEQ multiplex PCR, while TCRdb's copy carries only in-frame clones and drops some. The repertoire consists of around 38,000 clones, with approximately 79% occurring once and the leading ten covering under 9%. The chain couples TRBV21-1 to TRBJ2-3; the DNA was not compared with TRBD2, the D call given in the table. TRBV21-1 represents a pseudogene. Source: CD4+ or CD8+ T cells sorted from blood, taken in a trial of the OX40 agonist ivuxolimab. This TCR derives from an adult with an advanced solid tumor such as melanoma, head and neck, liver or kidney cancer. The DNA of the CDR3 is TGTGCCAGCAGCCCTCCGAGGAGAGCTCCCACAGATACGCAGTATTTT. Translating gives CASSPPRRAPTDTQYF.